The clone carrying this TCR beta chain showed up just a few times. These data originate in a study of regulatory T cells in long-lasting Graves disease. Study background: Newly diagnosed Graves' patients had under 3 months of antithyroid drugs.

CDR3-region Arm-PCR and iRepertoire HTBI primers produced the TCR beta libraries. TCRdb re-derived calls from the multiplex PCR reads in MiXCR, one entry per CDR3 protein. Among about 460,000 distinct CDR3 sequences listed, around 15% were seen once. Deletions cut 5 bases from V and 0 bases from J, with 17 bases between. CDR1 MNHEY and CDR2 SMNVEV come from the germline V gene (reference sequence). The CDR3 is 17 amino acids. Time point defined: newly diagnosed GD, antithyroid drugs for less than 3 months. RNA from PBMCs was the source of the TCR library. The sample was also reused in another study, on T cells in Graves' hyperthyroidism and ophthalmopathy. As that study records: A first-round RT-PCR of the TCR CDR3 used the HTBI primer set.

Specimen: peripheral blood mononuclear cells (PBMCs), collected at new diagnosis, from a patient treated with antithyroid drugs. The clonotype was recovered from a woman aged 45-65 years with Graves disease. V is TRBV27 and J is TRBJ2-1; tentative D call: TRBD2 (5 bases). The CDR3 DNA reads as TGTGCCAGCAGTACCCGCCCGGACTTGAGCTCCTACAATGAGCAGTTCTTC. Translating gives CASSTRPDLSSYNEQFF.